This TCR beta chain comes out of a study of T-cell memory formation after mild COVID-19. The CDR3 loop spans 11 amino acids. Germline V gene sequence: CDR1 DFQATT, CDR2 SNEGSKA (reference sequence). TCRdb re-called the 5' RACE reads through MiXCR, storing one row per CDR3 protein. The table has around 320,000 distinct CDR3 sequences, around 15% seen once. This clonotype has a handful of counts. The TCR sequence derives from a man aged 18 to 30 who had mild COVID-19 (a few samples of this study predate the infection). Cell type and time point are not known. The sample was PBMCs or a T cell subset sorted from them (not recorded which). The rearrangement uses TRBV20-1 and TRBJ2-3, with 8 positions matching TRBD2. In DNA form, the CDR3 reads TGCAGACGGGGGGGCGCAGATACGCAGTATTTT. Residues: CRRGGADTQYF.